The 27 T cell receptor beta chains reported below all come from one sample, sequenced in a study of immune cell composition in non-small cell lung cancer (dated by TCRdb to between 2016 and 2019). Non-adjacent lung tissue from the same patient, taken as far from the tumour as possible and at least 3 cm away, was used for the normal lung samples. The method was the immunoSEQ multiplex PCR assay. TCRdb took this table from immuneACCESS and kept in-frame rearrangements with V and J called. Such tables lack part of the clones; where checked against another copy, unresolved V genes explain under half of the gap, and the rest is unexplained. The sample contains about 2,500 clones, roughly 80% of them found a single time. Around a fifth of the sample is held by the ten biggest clonotypes. The sample comprised non-adjacent lung tissue. Receptors originate from a human donor with non-small cell lung cancer.

This sequence joins TRBV7-2 and TRBJ1-3, with a tentative D call TRBD1 (6 bases). CDR1 is SGHTA, CDR2 FQGNSA, per germline. This CDR3 has 15 amino acids. With 5 bases removed from V and 4 bases from J, the gap between germline ends came to 15 bases. The chain's CDR3 is CASSDEARGGNTIYF. The CDR3 bases are TGTGCCAGCAGCGACGAGGCGAGGGGGGGAAACACCATATATTTT.

The genes are TRBV7-9 and TRBJ1-2; possibly TRBD1 for D (5 bases). V was pared by 5 bases and J by 2 bases, with 18 bases between. The CDR3 spans 16 residues. Germline CDR1 reads SEHNR; CDR2 reads FQNEAQ (reference sequence). The CDR3 nucleotides are TGTGCCAGCAGCGGGGGGGAGGGGAGGTCCAACTATGGCTACACCTTC. It yields the protein CASSGGEGRSNYGYTF.

J is TRBJ2-5 and V is TRBV28, with TRBD1 matching 11 bases. The CDR3 loop spans 15 amino acids. Germline CDR1 reads MDHEN; CDR2 reads SYDVKM. V was pared by 5 bases and J by 5 bases, with 7 bases of the junction left unmatched. The CDR3 protein is CASSIRTGGMETQYF. The DNA of the CDR3 is TGTGCCAGCAGTATCCGGACAGGGGGCATGGAGACCCAGTACTTC.

The chain carries TRBV7-3 and TRBJ1-1, with D hard to call. There are 13 residues in the CDR3. The germline V gene has CDR1 SGHTA and CDR2 FQGTGA. V lost 0 bases to trimming and J lost 7 bases, with 9 bases between them. The CDR3 reads CASSLTSGREAFF. In nucleotides, the CDR3 is TGTGCCAGCAGCTTAACATCTGGGCGTGAAGCTTTCTTT.

The chain is built from TRBV6-1 and TRBJ2-1; 11 bases align to TRBD1. Looked up from germline, CDR1 is MNHNS and CDR2 is SASEGT. The V gene end was trimmed by 7 bases and the J gene end by 4 bases; junction bases not matched to a gene: 6. This CDR3 is 15 amino acids long. For the CDR3, the DNA is TGTGCCAGCAAGAGGGACAGGGGGTCTTACAATGAGCAGTTCTTC. This codes for CASKRDRGSYNEQFF.

This clone has just a few counts. V and J are TRBV29-1 and TRBJ1-2; D remains unclear. The V gene's germline CDR1 is SQVTM and CDR2 ANQGSEA. The V end was cut by 6 bases, the J end by 2 bases, with 10 bases between. CDR3 size: 12 residues. CDR3 loop: CSVLGSNYGYTF. In DNA, the CDR3 is TGCAGCGTCCTCGGGTCCAACTATGGCTACACCTTC.

The chain recombines TRBV29-1 with TRBJ2-5; possibly TRBD2 for D (5 bases). CDR1 and CDR2 (germline): SQVTM, ANQGSEA. The CDR3 is 14 residues long. Between the trimmed V and J ends, which lost 4 bases and 5 bases, there was a span of 17 bases. CDR3 bases: TGCAGCGTTGCCGGTGTAGCGCGATGGGAGACCCAGTACTTC. It yields the protein CSVAGVARWETQYF. The variable domain in full, completed from reference TRBV29-1 and TRBJ2-5, reads SAVISQKPSRDICQRGTSLTIQCQVDSQVTMMFWYRQQPGQSLTLIATANQGSEATYESGFVIDKFPISRPNLTFSTLTVSNMSPEDSSIYLCSVAGVARWETQYFGPGTRLLVL.

The chain is built from TRBV28 and TRBJ2-5; weak D call: TRBD1 (8 bases). V gave up 3 bases and J gave up 3 bases, with 20 bases separating them. The CDR3 has 17 residues. Germline V gene data show CDR1 as MDHEN and CDR2 as SYDVKM. CDR3 bases: TGTGCCAGCAGTTTGGGGGTGTCCACAGGGGGGGAAGAGACCCAGTACTTC. This codes for CASSLGVSTGGEETQYF.

The chain employs TRBV6-1 and TRBJ1-2, with 8 bases identical to TRBD1. Germline V gives CDR1 MNHNS, CDR2 SASEGT. The CDR3 is 15 amino acids. V was pared by 3 bases and J by 4 bases, with 7 bases of the junction left unmatched. The CDR3, as DNA: TGTGCCAGCAGTGAGGGCAGGGGGCTTGGCTATGGCTACACCTTC. As protein: CASSEGRGLGYGYTF.

The chain is built from TRBV5-5 and TRBJ2-7; TRBD2 matches at 12 bases. The CDR3 sequence is 16 residues long. Germline V gives CDR1 SGHKS, CDR2 YYEKEE (reference sequence). Losses at the gene ends were 2 bases for V and 7 bases for J; bases not matched to a gene: 10. This CDR3 is CASSFFTSGGMFEQYF. CDR3 DNA: TGTGCCAGCAGCTTTTTCACTAGCGGGGGGATGTTTGAGCAGTACTTC.

For the CDR3, the DNA is TGTGCCTGGAGTAAAGGGGCTCACGAGCAGTACTTC. It encodes CAWSKGAHEQYF. J is TRBJ2-7 and V is TRBV30; TRBD1 is a possible D gene (5 bases). The germline V gene has CDR1 GTSNPN and CDR2 SVGIG (reference sequence). Trimming removed 2 bases at V and 5 bases at J, with 10 bases between. The CDR3 consists of 12 residues.

This clone was counted only a few times. V and J are TRBV19 and TRBJ2-7; D is unclear. V was trimmed by 5 bases and J by 0 bases, leaving 5 bases between them. The CDR3 extends over 12 amino acids. CDR1 is LNHDA and CDR2 is SQIVND in the germline V gene (reference sequence). The CDR3 coding sequence is TGTGCCAGTAGTCCCAACTCCTACGAGCAGTACTTC. Its translation is CASSPNSYEQYF.

This clone has just one count. The chain carries TRBV30 and TRBJ1-2; TRBD1 matches at 7 bases. The V gene end was trimmed by 5 bases and the J gene end by 4 bases; junction bases not matched to a gene: 10. The CDR3 covers 14 residues. Looked up from germline, CDR1 is GTSNPN and CDR2 is SVGIG (reference sequence). The CDR3 is CAWGSLNRGYGYTF. The CDR3 bases are TGTGCCTGGGGATCCCTTAACAGGGGCTATGGCTACACCTTC.

The chain has TRBV6-5 and TRBJ1-5; 7 bases line up with TRBD1. In germline, CDR1 is MNHEY, CDR2 SVGAGI. The V gene end was trimmed by 3 bases and the J gene end by 5 bases; junction bases not matched to a gene: 7. There are 15 residues in the CDR3. The CDR3 DNA is TGTGCCAGCAGTTATACGACAGGGTCCGATCAGCCCCAGCATTTT. It translates to CASSYTTGSDQPQHF.

The rearrangement links TRBV2 to TRBJ2-6; TRBD1 aligns across 7 bases. The CDR3 is made up of 16 amino acids. Germline trimming cut 3 bases from V and 0 bases from J; bases unmatched to any gene: 2. The germline V gene encodes CDR1 SNHLY and CDR2 FYNNEI. The CDR3 protein is CASSEDRISGANVLTF. The CDR3 DNA follows: TGTGCCAGCAGTGAGGACAGGATCTCTGGGGCCAACGTCCTGACTTTC.

This clone was picked up a small number of times. This chain uses TRBV5-1 with TRBJ2-7; D possibly corresponds to TRBD1 (6 bases). The V and J ends lost 0 bases and 2 bases respectively, with 12 bases between them. The CDR3 extends over 15 amino acids. The germline CDR1 and CDR2 sequences are SGHRS and YFSETQ. As DNA, the CDR3 is TGCGCCAGCAGCTTGGTAGGGACAACACCCTACGAGCAGTACTTC. Its protein product is CASSLVGTTPYEQYF. The complete variable domain, with remaining parts taken from reference TRBV5-1 and TRBJ2-7, reads KAGVTQTPRYLIKTRGQQVTLSCSPISGHRSVSWYQQTPGQGLQFLFEYFSETQRNKGNFPGRFSGRQFSNSRSEMNVSTLELGDSALYLCASSLVGTTPYEQYFGPGTRLTVT.

The DNA of the CDR3 is TGTGCCAGCACCAGAGGGACAGGGGGATCCCTTGAAAAACTGTTTTTT. It is translated as CASTRGTGGSLEKLFF. V gene TRBV7-9 combines with J gene TRBJ1-4; 11 bases are a match to TRBD1. The V gene end was trimmed by 7 bases and the J gene end by 7 bases; junction bases not matched to a gene: 11. Germline loops: CDR1 SEHNR, CDR2 FQNEAQ (reference sequence). This CDR3 has 16 amino acids.

Concerning this clone: One end of the junction is discordant with germline, which a read error may explain. The chain employs TRBV7-7 and TRBJ2-3, with D hard to call. Germline V lookup: CDR1 SSHAT, CDR2 FNYEAQ (reference sequence). The CDR3 contains 16 residues. The CDR3 nucleotides are TGTGCTAGCAGCTTAGAGGTCGCGGCTAGCACAGATACGCAGTATTTT. As protein: CASSLEVAASTDTQYF.

This chain uses TRBV19 with TRBJ2-4; D remains ambiguous. Germline values: CDR1 LNHDA, CDR2 SQIVND (reference sequence). CDR3 length equals 14 residues. The V gene lost 3 bases and the J gene lost 7 bases, with 13 bases spanning the gap. The CDR3: CASSIPGPRNIQYF. For the CDR3, the DNA is TGTGCCAGTAGTATCCCAGGTCCTCGTAACATTCAGTACTTC. Drawing the rest from reference TRBV19 and TRBJ2-4, the complete variable domain is DGGITQSPKYLFRKEGQNVTLSCEQNLNHDAMYWYRQDPGQGLRLIYYSQIVNDFQKGDIAEGYSVSREKKESFPLTVTSAQKNPTAFYLCASSIPGPRNIQYFGAGTRLSVL.

The chain combines TRBV18 with TRBJ2-7; 9 nucleotides match TRBD1. The CDR3 runs to 14 residues. Per germline, CDR1 KGHSH and CDR2 LQKENI. V trimming: 2 bases; J trimming: 4 bases; junction bases outside the gene matches: 3. This CDR3 is CASSPRQGVYEQYF. The DNA of the CDR3 is TGTGCCAGCTCACCAAGACAGGGGGTATACGAGCAGTACTTC.

The rearrangement uses TRBV6-6 and TRBJ1-5; 8 bases align to TRBD1. The CDR3 is made up of 16 amino acids. The V segment lost 5 bases and the J segment 0 bases; nucleotides outside the gene matches: 6. The germline CDR1 and CDR2 sequences are MNHNY and SVGAGI (reference sequence). The CDR3 sequence: CASSPRDRSSNQPQHF. As DNA, the CDR3 is TGTGCCAGCAGTCCGCGGGACAGGTCTAGCAATCAGCCCCAGCATTTT.

This clone was seen just once. It is unclear where the CDR3 begins or ends on the DNA, so no DNA is shown, and the CDR3 is as TCRdb lists it. The chain is built from TRBV1 and TRBJ2-5; the DNA was not compared with TRBD2, the D call given in the table. TRBV1 is a pseudogene. The length of the CDR3 is 16 amino acids, counting both ends. The CDR3: CTSSQVVAVGSYEQYF.

This clone was detected only a few times. V gene TRBV19 combines with J gene TRBJ2-7, with TRBD1 identical over 7 bases. Germline-derived CDR1 and CDR2 are LNHDA and SQIVND (reference sequence). The length of the CDR3 is 14 residues. The V and J ends lost 6 bases and 3 bases, in that order; junction bases with no gene match: 8. This chain's CDR3 is CASSQIRDSYEQYF. The CDR3 DNA reads TGTGCCAGTAGCCAAATCCGGGACAGCTACGAGCAGTACTTC.

J is TRBJ2-2 and V is TRBV5-1; 8 bases agree with TRBD1. The CDR3 loop spans 16 amino acids. V was pared by 0 bases and J by 3 bases, with 4 bases of the junction left unmatched. Germline assignment: CDR1 SGHRS and CDR2 YFSETQ. In DNA form, the CDR3 reads TGCGCCAGCAGCTTGGGGGCAGGGGGCGACACCGGGGAGCTGTTTTTT. This translates into CASSLGAGGDTGELFF.

By frequency in the sample, this clone is large. V and J are TRBV19 and TRBJ1-1; D gene unclear. Trimming removed 7 bases at V and 1 base at J, with 13 bases between. The CDR3 totals 14 residues. CDR1 LNHDA and CDR2 SQIVND come from the germline V gene (reference sequence). CDR3 bases: TGTGCCAGTACCGACGGACTAGAGAACACTGAAGCTTTCTTT. Amino acid sequence: CASTDGLENTEAFF. The whole variable domain, remainder taken from reference TRBV19 and TRBJ1-1, is DGGITQSPKYLFRKEGQNVTLSCEQNLNHDAMYWYRQDPGQGLRLIYYSQIVNDFQKGDIAEGYSVSREKKESFPLTVTSAQKNPTAFYLCASTDGLENTEAFFGQGTRLTVV.

The J gene is TRBJ1-6, the V gene TRBV6-8, with 7 bases matching TRBD1. The CDR3 spans 15 residues. Germline CDR1 MNHGY, CDR2 SAAAGT. V dropped 6 bases and J dropped 5; count of bases not matched to a gene: 7. The CDR3 spells CASSETTGDNSPLHF. Written as DNA, the CDR3 is TGTGCCAGCAGCGAAACCACAGGGGATAATTCACCCCTCCACTTT.

The chain recombines TRBV5-5 with TRBJ2-7; D perhaps matches TRBD1 (6 bases). Germline V gives CDR1 SGHKS, CDR2 YYEKEE (reference sequence). V gave up 4 bases and J gave up 0 bases, with 17 bases separating them. The length of the CDR3 is 16 residues. Written as DNA, the CDR3 is TGTGCCAGCAGCGATCCACAGGGTACCGGCTCCTACGAGCAGTACTTC. Protein: CASSDPQGTGSYEQYF.